The T cell receptor beta chain described here comes from a study of technical replicates of blood from a few donors. Sequencing used immunoSEQ multiplex PCR; TCRdb keeps in-frame clones, though not all of them. This sample has about 81,000 clones; about 97% occur once, and the top ten carry 0.2%. The length of the CDR3 is 14 residues. V shed 6 bases, J shed 2 bases, and the junction held 7 bases outside the gene matches. Germline CDR1 is MNHEY and CDR2 is SVGAGI. The TCR originated in a human donor in good health. V and J are TRBV6-5 and TRBJ2-7; 7 bases line up with TRBD1. Sequenced material: T cells isolated from PBMCs. CDR3 sequence reads: CASRKLDRAYEQYF. CDR3 coding DNA: TGTGCCAGCAGAAAACTCGACAGGGCCTACGAGCAGTACTTC.